The sequence of this T cell receptor (beta chain) was determined in a study of early T cells in non-severe SARS-CoV-2 infection. Across the study: The sequenced material was bulk RNA from unsorted whole blood, and its chains were unpaired. Findings of the study overall: Clonotype matching in VDJdb favored anti-spike CD8 responses and did not capture private and CD4 specificities.

The library protocol tagged individual cDNA molecules with unique molecular identifiers. One entry per CDR3 protein, called by TCRdb with MiXCR from the 5' RACE reads. The repertoire holds tens of thousands of distinct CDR3 sequences, with roughly 6% as singletons. Many counts were recorded for this clonotype. The antigen is not known. This clonotype originated in an adult who was a healthcare worker with PCR-confirmed SARS-CoV-2 infection or an uninfected control (not recorded which). The input for sequencing was whole blood, taken at baseline.

In DNA, the CDR3 is TGCGCCAGCAGCTTGGGGGGAAGAGCTAGCACAGATACGCAGTATTTT. Translating it yields CASSLGGRASTDTQYF. The chain has TRBV5-1 and TRBJ2-3, with D uncertain. The V end was cut by 0 bases, the J end by 0 bases, with 11 bases between. The CDR3 has 16 residues. Looked up from germline, CDR1 is SGHRS and CDR2 is YFSETQ.